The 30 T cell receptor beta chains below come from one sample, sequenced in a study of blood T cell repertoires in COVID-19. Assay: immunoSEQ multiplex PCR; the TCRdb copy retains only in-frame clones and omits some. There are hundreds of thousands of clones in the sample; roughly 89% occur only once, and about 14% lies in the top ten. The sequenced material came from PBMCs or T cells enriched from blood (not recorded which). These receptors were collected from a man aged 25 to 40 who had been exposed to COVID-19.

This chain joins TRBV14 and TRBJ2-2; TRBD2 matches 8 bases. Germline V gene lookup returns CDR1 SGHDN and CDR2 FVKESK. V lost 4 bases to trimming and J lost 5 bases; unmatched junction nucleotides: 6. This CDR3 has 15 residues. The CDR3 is CASSPRGGPTGELFF. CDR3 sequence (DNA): TGTGCCAGCAGCCCCCGGGGGGGGCCAACCGGGGAGCTGTTTTTT.

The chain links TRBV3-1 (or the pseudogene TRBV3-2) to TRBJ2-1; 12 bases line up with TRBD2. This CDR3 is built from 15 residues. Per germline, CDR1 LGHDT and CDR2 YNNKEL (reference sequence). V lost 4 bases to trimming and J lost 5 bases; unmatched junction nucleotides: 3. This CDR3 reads CASSLRLAGDNEQFF. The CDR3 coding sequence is TGTGCCAGCAGCCTTCGACTAGCGGGGGACAATGAGCAGTTCTTC.

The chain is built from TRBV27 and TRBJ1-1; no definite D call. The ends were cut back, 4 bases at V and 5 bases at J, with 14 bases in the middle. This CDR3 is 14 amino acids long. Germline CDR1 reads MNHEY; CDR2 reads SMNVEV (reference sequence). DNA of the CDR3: TGTGCCAGCAGTTCACCCGCACTCCGGACTGAAGCTTTCTTT. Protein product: CASSSPALRTEAFF.

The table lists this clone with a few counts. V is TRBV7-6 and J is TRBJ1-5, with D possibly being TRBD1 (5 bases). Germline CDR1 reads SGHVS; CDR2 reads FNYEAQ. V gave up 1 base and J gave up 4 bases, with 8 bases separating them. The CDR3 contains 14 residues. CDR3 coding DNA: TGTGCCAGCAGCTTAGGCGGGGCTAATCAGCCCCAGCATTTT. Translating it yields CASSLGGANQPQHF.

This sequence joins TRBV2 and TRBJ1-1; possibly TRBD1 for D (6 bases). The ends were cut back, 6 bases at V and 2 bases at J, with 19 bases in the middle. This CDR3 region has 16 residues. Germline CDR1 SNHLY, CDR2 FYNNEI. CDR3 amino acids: CASRKDRSRRNTEAFF. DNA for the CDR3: TGTGCCAGCAGGAAAGACAGGAGCCGACGCAACACTGAAGCTTTCTTT.

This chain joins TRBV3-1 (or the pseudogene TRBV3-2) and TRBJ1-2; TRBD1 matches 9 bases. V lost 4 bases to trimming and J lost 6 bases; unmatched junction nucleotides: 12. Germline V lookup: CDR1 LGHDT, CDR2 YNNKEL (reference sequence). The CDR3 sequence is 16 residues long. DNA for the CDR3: TGTGCCAGCAGCCGGGACAGGGAGAGCGGGGACAATGGCTACACCTTC. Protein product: CASSRDRESGDNGYTF.

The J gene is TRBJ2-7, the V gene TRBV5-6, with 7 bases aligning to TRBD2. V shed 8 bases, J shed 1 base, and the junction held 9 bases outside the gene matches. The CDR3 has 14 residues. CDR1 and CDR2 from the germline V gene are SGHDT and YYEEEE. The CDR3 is CASAREGVSYEQYF. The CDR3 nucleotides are TGTGCCAGTGCTAGGGAGGGTGTGTCCTACGAGCAGTACTTC.

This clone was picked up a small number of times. The chain's CDR3 is CASSVGRGQAYGYTF. CDR3 in DNA: TGTGCCAGCAGCGTAGGCCGCGGACAGGCCTATGGCTACACCTTC. The chain links TRBV9 to TRBJ1-2; 7 bases fit TRBD1. CDR1 SGDLS and CDR2 YYNGEE come from the germline V gene. J lost 4 bases, V lost 0 bases, and 6 bases had no gene match. CDR3 length: 15 amino acids.

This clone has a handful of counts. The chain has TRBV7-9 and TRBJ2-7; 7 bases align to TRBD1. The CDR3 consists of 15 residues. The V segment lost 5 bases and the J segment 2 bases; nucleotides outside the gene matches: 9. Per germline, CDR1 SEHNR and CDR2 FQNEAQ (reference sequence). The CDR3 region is CASSREGGPTYEQYF. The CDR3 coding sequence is TGTGCCAGCAGCAGGGAAGGGGGCCCCACCTACGAGCAGTACTTC.

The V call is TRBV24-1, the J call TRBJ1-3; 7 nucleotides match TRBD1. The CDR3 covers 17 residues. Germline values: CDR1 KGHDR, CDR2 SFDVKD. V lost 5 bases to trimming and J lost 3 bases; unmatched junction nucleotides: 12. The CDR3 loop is CATSVTGNGCLGNTIYF. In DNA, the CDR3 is TGTGCCACCAGTGTGACAGGGAACGGATGTCTTGGAAACACCATATATTTT.

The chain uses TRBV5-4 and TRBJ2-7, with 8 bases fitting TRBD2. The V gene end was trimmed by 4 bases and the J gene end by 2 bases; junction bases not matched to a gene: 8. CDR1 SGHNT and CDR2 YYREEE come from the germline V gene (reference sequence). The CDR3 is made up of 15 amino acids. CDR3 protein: CASSHSGRGAYEQYF. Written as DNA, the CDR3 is TGTGCCAGCAGCCACTCTGGGCGGGGGGCCTACGAGCAGTACTTC.

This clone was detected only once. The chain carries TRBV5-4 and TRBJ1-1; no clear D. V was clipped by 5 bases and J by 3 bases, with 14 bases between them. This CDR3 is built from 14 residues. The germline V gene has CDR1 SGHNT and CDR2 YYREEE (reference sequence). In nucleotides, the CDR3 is TGTGCCAGCAGGGCCGGGAAACCTGACACTGAAGCTTTCTTT. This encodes CASRAGKPDTEAFF. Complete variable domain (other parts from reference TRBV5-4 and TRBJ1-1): ETGVTQSPTHLIKTRGQQVTLRCSSQSGHNTVSWYQQALGQGPQFIFQYYREEENGRGNFPPRFSGLQFPNYSSELNVNALELDDSALYLCASRAGKPDTEAFFGQGTRLTVV.

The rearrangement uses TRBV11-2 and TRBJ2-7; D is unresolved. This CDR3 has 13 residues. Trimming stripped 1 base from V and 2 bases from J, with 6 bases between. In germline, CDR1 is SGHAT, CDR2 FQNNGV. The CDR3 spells CASSLAITYEQYF. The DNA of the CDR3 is TGTGCCAGCAGCTTAGCTATTACCTACGAGCAGTACTTC. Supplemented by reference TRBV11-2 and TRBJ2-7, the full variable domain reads EAGVAQSPRYKIIEKRQSVAFWCNPISGHATLYWYQQILGQGPKLLIQFQNNGVVDDSQLPKDRFSAERLKGVDSTLKIQPAKLEDSAVYLCASSLAITYEQYFGPGTRLTVT.

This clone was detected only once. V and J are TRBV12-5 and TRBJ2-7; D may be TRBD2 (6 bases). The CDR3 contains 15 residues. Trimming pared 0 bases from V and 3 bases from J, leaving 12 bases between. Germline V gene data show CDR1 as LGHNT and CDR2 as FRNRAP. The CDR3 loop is CASGLVAGMVYEQYF. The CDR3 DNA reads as TGTGCTAGTGGTTTGGTGGCGGGGATGGTCTACGAGCAGTACTTC.

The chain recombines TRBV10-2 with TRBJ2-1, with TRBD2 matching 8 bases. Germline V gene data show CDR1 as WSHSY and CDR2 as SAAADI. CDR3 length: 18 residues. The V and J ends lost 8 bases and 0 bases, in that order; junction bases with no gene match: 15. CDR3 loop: CASLGLAPRRRSYNEQFF. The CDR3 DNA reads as TGCGCCAGCCTAGGACTAGCTCCCCGGAGGCGCTCCTACAATGAGCAGTTCTTC.

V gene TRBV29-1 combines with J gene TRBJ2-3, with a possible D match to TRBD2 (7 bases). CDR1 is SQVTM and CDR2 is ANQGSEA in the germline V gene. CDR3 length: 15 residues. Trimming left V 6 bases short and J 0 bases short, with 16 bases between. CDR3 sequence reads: CSVLIRGGSTDTQYF. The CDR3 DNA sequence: TGCAGCGTCCTAATAAGGGGGGGGAGCACAGATACGCAGTATTTT.

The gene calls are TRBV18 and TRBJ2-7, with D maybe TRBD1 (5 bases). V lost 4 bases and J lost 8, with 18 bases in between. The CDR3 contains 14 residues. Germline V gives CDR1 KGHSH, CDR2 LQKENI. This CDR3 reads CASSLPGRAFQQYF. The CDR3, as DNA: TGTGCCAGCTCACTCCCTGGCAGGGCTTTCCAGCAGTACTTC. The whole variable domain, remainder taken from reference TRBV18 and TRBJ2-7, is NAGVMQNPRHLVRRRGQEARLRCSPMKGHSHVYWYRQLPEEGLKFMVYLQKENIIDESGMPKERFSAEFPKEGPSILRIQQVVRGDSAAYFCASSLPGRAFQQYFGPGTRLTVT.

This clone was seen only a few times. This CDR3 is CASGYGGTVSYTF. DNA for the CDR3: TGTGCCAGCGGTTACGGCGGGACGGTGAGCTACACCTTC. J is TRBJ1-2 and V is TRBV7-9, with D possibly being TRBD1 (5 bases). Trimming stripped 8 bases from V and 9 bases from J, with 19 bases between. Germline values: CDR1 SEHNR, CDR2 FQNEAQ (reference sequence). CDR3 length: 13 residues.

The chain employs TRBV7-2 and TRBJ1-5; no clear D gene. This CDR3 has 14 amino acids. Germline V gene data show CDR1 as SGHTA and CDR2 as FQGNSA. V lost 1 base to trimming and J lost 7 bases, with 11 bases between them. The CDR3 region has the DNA TGTGCCAGCAGCTTAGAGTCGGGAGGCCAGCCCCAGCATTTT. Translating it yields CASSLESGGQPQHF.

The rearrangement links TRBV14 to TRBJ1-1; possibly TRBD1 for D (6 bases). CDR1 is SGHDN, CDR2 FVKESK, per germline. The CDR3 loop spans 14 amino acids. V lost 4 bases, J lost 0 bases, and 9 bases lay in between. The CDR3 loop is CASSLRDMNTEAFF. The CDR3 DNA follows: TGTGCCAGCAGCCTTAGGGACATGAACACTGAAGCTTTCTTT.

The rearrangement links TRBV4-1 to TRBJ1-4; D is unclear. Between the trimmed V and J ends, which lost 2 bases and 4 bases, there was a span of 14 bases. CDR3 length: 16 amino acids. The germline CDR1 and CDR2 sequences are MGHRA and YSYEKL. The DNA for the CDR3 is TGCGCCAGCAGCCAACGCTACGGGAAGGATAATGAAAAACTGTTTTTT. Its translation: CASSQRYGKDNEKLFF.

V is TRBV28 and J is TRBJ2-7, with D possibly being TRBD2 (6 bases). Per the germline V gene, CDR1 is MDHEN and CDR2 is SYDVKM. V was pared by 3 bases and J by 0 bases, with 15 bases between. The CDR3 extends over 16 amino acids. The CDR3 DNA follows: TGTGCCAGCAGTTTGAGCGGGCTCAGGAGCTCCTACGAGCAGTACTTC. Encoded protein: CASSLSGLRSSYEQYF.

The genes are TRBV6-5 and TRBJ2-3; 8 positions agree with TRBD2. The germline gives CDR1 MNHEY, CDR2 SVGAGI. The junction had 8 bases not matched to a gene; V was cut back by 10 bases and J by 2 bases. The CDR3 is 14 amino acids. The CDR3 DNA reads TGTGCCATTCGGCGGGGGGCCCTCACAGATACGCAGTATTTT. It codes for CAIRRGALTDTQYF.

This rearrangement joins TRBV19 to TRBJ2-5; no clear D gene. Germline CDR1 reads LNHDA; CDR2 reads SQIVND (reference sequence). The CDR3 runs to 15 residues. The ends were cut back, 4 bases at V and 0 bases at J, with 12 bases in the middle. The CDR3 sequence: CASSTHLAYQETQYF. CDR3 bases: TGTGCCAGTAGTACCCACCTCGCGTACCAAGAGACCCAGTACTTC.

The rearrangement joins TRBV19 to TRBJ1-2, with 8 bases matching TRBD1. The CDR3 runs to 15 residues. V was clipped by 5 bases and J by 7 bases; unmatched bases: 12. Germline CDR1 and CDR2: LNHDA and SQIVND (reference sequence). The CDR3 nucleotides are TGTGCCAGTAGTTCAGTCCCGGGACAGGAGGGTGGCTACACCTTC. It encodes CASSSVPGQEGGYTF.

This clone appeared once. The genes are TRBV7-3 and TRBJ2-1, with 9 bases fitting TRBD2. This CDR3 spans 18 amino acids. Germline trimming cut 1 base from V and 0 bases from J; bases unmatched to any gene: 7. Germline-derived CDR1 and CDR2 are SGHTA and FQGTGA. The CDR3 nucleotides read TGTGCCAGCAGCTTAATCCATAGCGGGGGTTACTCCTACAATGAGCAGTTCTTC. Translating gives CASSLIHSGGYSYNEQFF.

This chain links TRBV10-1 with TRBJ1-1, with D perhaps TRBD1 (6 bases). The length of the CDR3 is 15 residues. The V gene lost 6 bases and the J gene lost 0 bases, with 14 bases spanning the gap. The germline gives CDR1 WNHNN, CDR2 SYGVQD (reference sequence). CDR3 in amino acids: CASRRWTEMNTEAFF. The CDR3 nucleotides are TGCGCCAGCAGGAGATGGACAGAGATGAACACTGAAGCTTTCTTT.

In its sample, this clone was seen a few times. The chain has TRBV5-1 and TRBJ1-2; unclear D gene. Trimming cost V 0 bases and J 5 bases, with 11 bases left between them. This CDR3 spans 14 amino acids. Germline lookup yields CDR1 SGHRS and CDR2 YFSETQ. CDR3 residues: CASSLDGSAYGYTF. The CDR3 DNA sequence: TGCGCCAGCAGCTTGGATGGGAGCGCTTATGGCTACACCTTC.

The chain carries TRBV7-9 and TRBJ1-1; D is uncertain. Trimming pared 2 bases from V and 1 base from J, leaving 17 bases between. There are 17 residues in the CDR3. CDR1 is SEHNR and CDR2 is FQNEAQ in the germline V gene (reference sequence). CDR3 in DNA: TGTGCCAGCAGCTTACTAGACCACCGGGGTCGGAACACTGAAGCTTTCTTT. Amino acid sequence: CASSLLDHRGRNTEAFF.

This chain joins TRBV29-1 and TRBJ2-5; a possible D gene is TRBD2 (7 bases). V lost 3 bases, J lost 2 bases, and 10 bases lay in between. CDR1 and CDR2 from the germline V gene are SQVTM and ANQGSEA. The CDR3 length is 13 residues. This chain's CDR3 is CSVDGRGQETQYF. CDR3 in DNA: TGCAGCGTTGATGGGAGGGGGCAAGAGACCCAGTACTTC. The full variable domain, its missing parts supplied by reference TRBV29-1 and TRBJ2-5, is SAVISQKPSRDICQRGTSLTIQCQVDSQVTMMFWYRQQPGQSLTLIATANQGSEATYESGFVIDKFPISRPNLTFSTLTVSNMSPEDSSIYLCSVDGRGQETQYFGPGTRLLVL.